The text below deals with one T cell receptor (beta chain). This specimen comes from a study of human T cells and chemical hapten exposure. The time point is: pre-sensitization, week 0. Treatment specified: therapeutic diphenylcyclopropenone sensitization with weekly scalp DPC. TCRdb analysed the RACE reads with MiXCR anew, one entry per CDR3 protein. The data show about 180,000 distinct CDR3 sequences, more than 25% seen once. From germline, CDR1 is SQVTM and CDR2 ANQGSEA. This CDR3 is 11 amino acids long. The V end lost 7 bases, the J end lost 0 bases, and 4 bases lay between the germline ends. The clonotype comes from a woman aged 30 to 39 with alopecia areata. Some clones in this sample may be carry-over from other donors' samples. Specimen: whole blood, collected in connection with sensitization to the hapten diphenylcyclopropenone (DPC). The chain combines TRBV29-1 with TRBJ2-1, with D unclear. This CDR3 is CSASSYNEQFF. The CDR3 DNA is TGCAGCGCTAGCTCCTACAATGAGCAGTTCTTC.